One T cell receptor (beta chain) is described in this entry. The CDR3 length is 15 residues. The V gene's germline CDR1 is SEHNR and CDR2 FQNEAQ (reference sequence). V trimming: 5 bases; J trimming: 9 bases; junction bases outside the gene matches: 4. For the second PCR, which ran for about 7 to 11 cycles, a sample-barcoded 5' primer and a J-beta primer mix were used. Each single sample gave us at least 2.5 million CDR3-containing paired-end reads. TCRdb re-called the 5' RACE reads through MiXCR, storing one row per CDR3 protein. Here the sample spans approximately 1,000,000 distinct CDR3 sequences, more than 40% being singletons. Sample donors were healthy Caucasian individuals that came from Russia, aged about 6 to 95. This sample is part of a study of blood T cells in healthy people across ages.

V and J are TRBV7-9 and TRBJ2-1; TRBD2 matches 16 bases. The sequence was obtained from a woman aged 55 to 70 in good health. Sequenced material: blood. The CDR3 coding sequence is TGTGCCAGCAGCGTCGGGACTAGCGGGAGGGGTGAGCAGTTCTTC. Translated: CASSVGTSGRGEQFF.